This passage covers 25 T cell receptor beta chains from one sample sequenced in a study of blood T cell repertoires in COVID-19. Profiled with immunoSEQ multiplex PCR; TCRdb holds only in-frame clones, not every one. The table includes 200,000 to 250,000 clones, about 86% detected once. The sample was peripheral blood. Receptors originate from a woman aged 45-59 years with acute or convalescent COVID-19.

The chain combines TRBV27 with TRBJ1-2, with 8 bases lining up with TRBD1. The CDR3 sequence is 11 residues long. V lost 6 bases to trimming and J lost 9 bases; unmatched junction nucleotides: 3. From germline, CDR1 is MNHEY and CDR2 SMNVEV (reference sequence). In nucleotides, the CDR3 is TGTGCCAGCAGGGACAGGGAATGCTACACCTTC. This sequence encodes CASRDRECYTF.

The V gene is TRBV10-3, the J gene TRBJ2-4; 9 nucleotides align to TRBD1. Germline V lookup: CDR1 ENHRY, CDR2 SYGVKD. The CDR3 totals 15 residues. Trimming removed 2 bases from V and 6 bases from J; junction bases left unmatched: 5. CDR3 region: CAISEGDRAGNIQYF. The DNA of the CDR3 is TGTGCCATCAGTGAGGGGGACAGGGCCGGAAACATTCAGTACTTC.

The CDR3 spells CASSEQGNTEAFF. In nucleotides, the CDR3 is TGTGCCAGCAGTGAACAGGGGAACACTGAAGCTTTCTTT. V usage is TRBV6-1 and J usage is TRBJ1-1, with D maybe TRBD1 (5 bases). CDR1 MNHNS and CDR2 SASEGT come from the germline V gene. This CDR3 has 13 residues. The ends were cut back, 2 bases at V and 1 base at J, with 5 bases in the middle.

The chain employs TRBV10-3 and TRBJ2-5; 9 nucleotides align to TRBD2. V shed 5 bases, J shed 13 bases, and the junction held 14 bases outside the gene matches. The CDR3 contains 14 residues. Germline V gene sequence: CDR1 ENHRY, CDR2 SYGVKD. The chain's CDR3 is CAISSGTSPYKTYF. CDR3 bases: TGTGCCATCAGTTCCGGGACTAGCCCTTATAAAACGTACTTC.

The chain uses TRBV6-1 and TRBJ2-1, with TRBD1 matching 11 bases. Germline trimming cut 2 bases from V and 12 bases from J; bases unmatched to any gene: 12. This CDR3 has 16 amino acids. CDR1 is MNHNS, CDR2 SASEGT, per germline. CDR3 sequence: CASSEIGTGGFYAQFF. The CDR3 DNA sequence: TGTGCCAGCAGTGAAATTGGGACAGGGGGTTTTTATGCGCAGTTCTTC.

The rearrangement joins TRBV7-2 to TRBJ2-3, with 7 bases that match TRBD1. J lost 3 bases, V lost 5 bases, and 5 bases had no gene match. Germline loops: CDR1 SGHTA, CDR2 FQGNSA. This CDR3 region has 14 residues. The CDR3 bases are TGTGCCAGCAGCACGGACAGGTCAACAGATACGCAGTATTTT. This translates into CASSTDRSTDTQYF.

This clone has only a few counts. The rearrangement joins TRBV7-8 to TRBJ1-2, with a weak D call TRBD1 (6 bases). CDR3 length: 14 residues. The V and J ends lost 2 bases and 2 bases respectively, with 9 bases between them. The germline CDR1 and CDR2 sequences are SGHVS and FQNEAQ. The CDR3 protein is CASSLRTENYGYTF. CDR3 nucleotides: TGTGCCAGCAGCTTAAGGACAGAGAACTATGGCTACACCTTC.

J is TRBJ2-5 and V is TRBV2; no reliable D call. Trimming removed 9 bases from V and 5 bases from J, with 13 bases in between. There are 12 residues in the CDR3. Per the germline V gene, CDR1 is SNHLY and CDR2 is FYNNEI. The CDR3 reads CARSLATETQYF. The DNA of the CDR3 is TGTGCCAGATCATTAGCCACGGAGACCCAGTACTTC.

J is TRBJ2-7 and V is TRBV19; TRBD1 agrees at 7 bases. V lost 5 bases to trimming and J lost 4 bases; unmatched junction nucleotides: 11. The CDR3 spans 15 residues. CDR1 is LNHDA and CDR2 is SQIVND in the germline V gene (reference sequence). The CDR3 region is CASSSREGGFYEQYF. CDR3 coding DNA: TGTGCCAGTAGTTCCCGGGAAGGGGGCTTTTACGAGCAGTACTTC.

The gene calls are TRBV10-2 and TRBJ1-1, with 11 bases aligning to TRBD1. Germline CDR1 is WSHSY and CDR2 is SAAADI. The CDR3 spans 13 residues. V shed 6 bases and J 5 bases; nucleotides not matched to a gene: 2. Here the CDR3 DNA reads TGCGCCAGCAGAGGGACAGGGGGGACTGAAGCTTTCTTT. Protein sequence: CASRGTGGTEAFF.

To note about this clone: The sample holds other DNA sequences that translate to the same CDR3. The chain is built from TRBV18 and TRBJ1-2, with D possibly TRBD1 on 5 matching bases. V dropped 0 bases and J dropped 2 bases, with 10 bases sitting between them. This CDR3 spans 15 amino acids. Per germline, CDR1 KGHSH and CDR2 LQKENI. The CDR3 loop is CASSPPGQGNYGYTF. The CDR3 DNA reads as TGTGCCAGCTCACCACCAGGTCAGGGAAACTATGGCTACACCTTC.

The chain combines TRBV6-5 with TRBJ2-7, with 7 nucleotides matching TRBD1. The CDR3 spans 15 residues. In germline, CDR1 is MNHEY, CDR2 SVGAGI. V lost 9 bases to trimming and J lost 5 bases; unmatched junction nucleotides: 16. The CDR3, as DNA: TGTGCCAGTGAGTTGATGACAGGGTTCGATAACGAGCAGTACTTC. Translated, it gives CASELMTGFDNEQYF.

CDR3 residues: CASSFRRNSGRNYEQYF. CDR3 DNA sequence: TGTGCCAGCAGCTTCCGTAGGAATAGCGGGAGAAACTACGAGCAGTACTTC. The chain uses TRBV7-2 and TRBJ2-7; 9 nucleotides line up with TRBD2. The junction had 12 bases not matched to a gene; V was cut back by 3 bases and J by 3 bases. This CDR3 is built from 17 residues. Germline CDR1 is SGHTA and CDR2 is FQGNSA. The full variable domain, in which reference TRBV7-2 and TRBJ2-7 provide the parts outside the CDR3, is GAGVSQSPSNKVTEKGKDVELRCDPISGHTALYWYRQSLGQGLEFLIYFQGNSAPDKSGLPSDRFSAERTGGSVSTLTIQRTQQEDSAVYLCASSFRRNSGRNYEQYFGPGTRLTVT.

The CDR3 spells CASTDRSSGSAGELFF. As DNA, the CDR3 is TGTGCCAGCACCGATAGGTCTAGCGGGAGTGCCGGGGAGCTGTTTTTT. The chain couples TRBV7-8 to TRBJ2-2; 10 nucleotides agree with TRBD2. Per the germline V gene, CDR1 is SGHVS and CDR2 is FQNEAQ. The CDR3 has 16 residues. V dropped 7 bases and J dropped 6; count of bases not matched to a gene: 11.

The chain has TRBV4-1 and TRBJ2-5; 12 bases line up with TRBD2. V shed 1 base and J 4 bases; nucleotides not matched to a gene: 1. This CDR3 spans 15 amino acids. Germline V gives CDR1 MGHRA, CDR2 YSYEKL. The CDR3 bases are TGCGCCAGCAGCCAAGCTAGCGGGGGGGCAGAGACCCAGTACTTC. It translates to CASSQASGGAETQYF.

This chain joins TRBV2 and TRBJ2-3; TRBD2 might be the D (6 bases). CDR3 length: 12 amino acids. Germline V gives CDR1 SNHLY, CDR2 FYNNEI. Trimming cost V 4 bases and J 5 bases, with 7 bases left between them. The chain's CDR3 is CASSAGGDTQYF. The CDR3 DNA is TGTGCCAGCAGTGCCGGGGGAGATACGCAGTATTTT.

The V and J genes are TRBV23-1 and TRBJ2-2, with 10 bases that match TRBD1. TRBV23-1 is an ORF, with its function uncertain. CDR3 size: 19 residues. The ends lost 2 bases at V and 5 bases at J; junction bases unmatched: 14. The DNA for the CDR3 is TGCGCCAGCAGTCAAAAGGGGGACAGGGGCTATAAATGGACCGGGGAGCTGTTTTTT. Its protein is CASSQKGDRGYKWTGELFF.

The gene calls are TRBV7-2 and TRBJ2-3, with TRBD2 matching 10 bases. Germline lookup yields CDR1 SGHTA and CDR2 FQGNSA. The CDR3 is made up of 16 amino acids. Trimming cost V 5 bases and J 6 bases; bases outside gene matches: 11. The CDR3 DNA reads as TGTGCCAGCAGCGCCCAAGGCGGACTAGCGGTGGATACGCAGTATTTT. It encodes CASSAQGGLAVDTQYF. Using reference TRBV7-2 and TRBJ2-3 for the parts outside the CDR3, the full variable domain is GAGVSQSPSNKVTEKGKDVELRCDPISGHTALYWYRQSLGQGLEFLIYFQGNSAPDKSGLPSDRFSAERTGGSVSTLTIQRTQQEDSAVYLCASSAQGGLAVDTQYFGPGTRLTVL.

The chain joins TRBV6-1 to TRBJ2-7; possibly TRBD1 for D (6 bases). The V gene lost 3 bases and the J gene lost 2 bases, with 11 bases spanning the gap. This CDR3 has 14 residues. Germline assignment: CDR1 MNHNS and CDR2 SASEGT. For the CDR3, the DNA is TGTGCCAGCAGTGAGTGGCAGGGGACCTACGAGCAGTACTTC. Protein product: CASSEWQGTYEQYF.

CDR3 amino acids: CASSRITDLDNSPLHF. The DNA for the CDR3 is TGTGCCAGTAGCCGCATCACCGACTTGGATAATTCACCCCTCCACTTT. The V gene is TRBV19, the J gene TRBJ1-6; D call uncertain. The CDR3 sequence is 16 residues long. Germline CDR1 and CDR2: LNHDA and SQIVND (reference sequence). V was trimmed by 6 bases and J by 5 bases, leaving 17 bases between them.

The gene calls are TRBV30 and TRBJ2-3, with 13 bases aligning to TRBD2. Germline loops: CDR1 GTSNPN, CDR2 SVGIG (reference sequence). The CDR3 totals 14 residues. J gave up 3 bases and V 3 bases, and 0 bases lay outside the gene matches. The CDR3 loop reads CAWRTSGGTDTQYF. CDR3 coding DNA: TGTGCCTGGAGGACTAGCGGGGGGACAGATACGCAGTATTTT.

This chain connects TRBV7-9 to TRBJ2-2; TRBD1 agrees at 9 bases. The CDR3 contains 15 residues. Germline lookup yields CDR1 SEHNR and CDR2 FQNEAQ (reference sequence). Germline trimming cut 5 bases from V and 6 bases from J; bases unmatched to any gene: 7. The CDR3 region has the DNA TGTGCCAGCAGCGGCACAGGGGGCGAGGCCGGGGAGCTGTTTTTT. It encodes CASSGTGGEAGELFF. The complete variable domain, with remaining parts taken from reference TRBV7-9 and TRBJ2-2, reads DTGVSQNPRHKITKRGQNVTFRCDPISEHNRLYWYRQTLGQGPEFLTYFQNEAQLEKSRLLSDRFSAERPKGSFSTLEIQRTEQGDSAMYLCASSGTGGEAGELFFGEGSRLTVL.

The chain uses TRBV27 and TRBJ2-5; unclear D gene. With 2 bases removed from V and 2 bases from J, the gap between germline ends came to 9 bases. This CDR3 contains 14 residues. Germline values: CDR1 MNHEY, CDR2 SMNVEV (reference sequence). For the CDR3, the DNA is TGTGCCAGCAGTTTAATAGACTCGCAAGAGACCCAGTACTTC. It translates to CASSLIDSQETQYF.

In this sample, this clone turned up a few times. The rearrangement links TRBV6-6 to TRBJ2-3, with a weak D call TRBD2 (5 bases). The length of the CDR3 is 12 residues. Deletions cut 6 bases from V and 5 bases from J, with 9 bases between. Germline loops: CDR1 MNHNY, CDR2 SVGAGI (reference sequence). This CDR3 reads CASRSSGDTQYF. Written as DNA, the CDR3 is TGTGCCAGCAGATCGAGCGGAGATACGCAGTATTTT.

The V call is TRBV9, the J call TRBJ2-2; TRBD1 matches at 8 bases. Germline CDR1 reads SGDLS; CDR2 reads YYNGEE. Trimming took 4 bases from V and 2 from J; bases not matched to a gene: 4. The CDR3 covers 15 residues. The CDR3 DNA reads as TGTGCCAGCAGCCCGGGGACAGGTAACACCGGGGAGCTGTTTTTT. This codes for CASSPGTGNTGELFF.